The 11 T cell receptor beta chains presented below share a single source sample, sequenced in a study of blood T cell repertoires in COVID-19. Using immunoSEQ multiplex PCR, the repertoire was profiled, and TCRdb retains in-frame clones only, with some absent. The data contain about 160,000 clones, just under 90% of them singletons. The sample was peripheral blood. The receptor set was obtained from a woman aged 65 to 85 with COVID-19, enrolled during active disease.

The J gene is TRBJ1-4, the V gene TRBV4-2, with a tentative D call TRBD1 (5 bases). Germline values: CDR1 LGHNA, CDR2 YNFKEQ. V lost 0 bases, J lost 17 bases, and 16 bases lay in between. The CDR3 sequence is 13 residues long. DNA for the CDR3: TGTGCCAGCAGCCAAGATCTACAGGCTAACCTATTTTTT. Translated: CASSQDLQANLFF.

This clone was counted once. Written as DNA, the CDR3 is TGTGCCAGCACCCGGGGTCTGGGCACTGAAGCTTTCTTT. Translating gives CASTRGLGTEAFF. The rearrangement joins TRBV9 to TRBJ1-1, with unresolved D. Germline assignment: CDR1 SGDLS and CDR2 YYNGEE. V shed 6 bases and J shed 4 bases, with 13 bases lying between them. The CDR3 is 13 amino acids.

This clone was found once. This sequence joins TRBV11-2 and TRBJ1-2; D is ambiguous. The V end was cut by 4 bases, the J end by 13 bases, with 10 bases between. CDR1 is SGHAT and CDR2 is FQNNGV in the germline V gene. The CDR3 consists of 10 residues. CDR3 DNA: TGTGCCAGCAGCTCTATAGTTTCCACCTTC. It translates to CASSSIVSTF.

V usage is TRBV7-6 and J usage is TRBJ2-2; D ambiguous. V was clipped by 3 bases and J by 6 bases, with 8 bases between them. The CDR3 loop spans 13 amino acids. CDR1 SGHVS and CDR2 FNYEAQ come from the germline V gene. CDR3: CASSLSYAGELFF. The CDR3 nucleotides are TGTGCCAGCAGCTTGAGTTATGCCGGGGAGCTGTTTTTT.

The chain uses TRBV20-1 and TRBJ1-2; 7 nucleotides agree with TRBD1. Looked up from germline, CDR1 is DFQATT and CDR2 is SNEGSKA (reference sequence). This CDR3 has 13 amino acids. The V and J ends lost 3 bases and 8 bases, in that order; junction bases with no gene match: 9. This CDR3 reads CSASDRVDLGYTF. The CDR3 DNA reads as TGCAGTGCTAGTGACAGGGTCGATCTGGGCTACACCTTC.

The rearrangement joins TRBV28 to TRBJ1-5; TRBD1 agrees at 7 bases. From germline, CDR1 is MDHEN and CDR2 SYDVKM. The CDR3 length is 15 residues. The ends lost 5 bases at V and 6 bases at J; junction bases unmatched: 10. The CDR3 DNA sequence: TGTGCCAGCAGTCTCCCGATAGGGGGCGGTCAGCCCCAGCATTTT. It encodes CASSLPIGGGQPQHF.

The rearrangement uses TRBV10-3 and TRBJ2-3; TRBD2 agrees at 9 bases. The trim removed 0 bases at V and 0 bases at J, leaving 4 bases unmatched. The germline V gene has CDR1 ENHRY and CDR2 SYGVKD. There are 17 residues in the CDR3. CDR3 sequence reads: CAISESPSGTSTDTQYF. CDR3 bases: TGTGCCATCAGTGAGTCGCCTAGCGGGACTAGCACAGATACGCAGTATTTT.

The rearrangement links TRBV28 to TRBJ2-1, with 10 nucleotides matching TRBD2. In germline, CDR1 is MDHEN, CDR2 SYDVKM. The J segment lost 1 base and the V segment lost 4 bases, leaving 4 bases of the junction unmatched. The CDR3 has 16 amino acids. The CDR3 region is CASSSISGGSYNEQFF. CDR3 coding DNA: TGTGCCAGCAGTTCTATTAGCGGGGGGTCCTACAATGAGCAGTTCTTC.

The sample holds one count of this clone. The J gene is TRBJ1-3, the V gene TRBV3-1 (or the pseudogene TRBV3-2), with D perhaps matching TRBD1 (5 bases). The CDR3 sequence is 13 residues long. Germline values: CDR1 LGHDT, CDR2 YNNKEL (reference sequence). Deletions cut 4 bases from V and 8 bases from J, with 12 bases between. This CDR3 reads CASSPREGDTIYF. Written as DNA, the CDR3 is TGTGCCAGCAGCCCCAGGGAAGGAGACACCATATATTTT.

The genes are TRBV28 and TRBJ1-4; D is possibly TRBD1 (6 bases). The germline V and J ends were trimmed by 3 bases and 4 bases, with 15 bases remaining between them. The germline CDR1 and CDR2 sequences are MDHEN and SYDVKM. The CDR3 has 16 residues. The CDR3 sequence is CASSLPGQSYNEKLFF. In DNA, the CDR3 is TGTGCCAGCAGTTTGCCAGGACAGTCTTATAATGAAAAACTGTTTTTT.

This clone turned up a few times. This chain connects TRBV7-2 to TRBJ1-2; 9 positions match TRBD1. The germline CDR1 and CDR2 sequences are SGHTA and FQGNSA. The V gene end was trimmed by 4 bases and the J gene end by 7 bases; junction bases not matched to a gene: 10. This CDR3 region has 15 residues. The CDR3 DNA reads as TGTGCCAGCAGCTCACAGACAGGGGGTGCGAGTGGCTACACCTTC. This gives the protein CASSSQTGGASGYTF.